The source of this T cell receptor beta chain is a study of blood T cell repertoires in COVID-19. Study at large: The samples span acute and convalescent COVID-19 from the United States, Italy and Spain. The analysed material was cDNA or gDNA that came from T cells, B-cell-depleted T cells, or PBMCs.

Original data processing: Reference gene primer amplification gave estimated nucleated cell counts. The table came from immunoSEQ multiplex PCR; TCRdb's copy has only in-frame clones and leaves some out. V and J calls and clone size come straight from that table; D and trimming were deduced from the DNA. The table has a few hundred thousand clones, approximately 78% seen once; the top ten hold less than 3.5%. This CDR3 has 16 residues. The ends were cut back, 4 bases at V and 6 bases at J, with 18 bases in the middle. Germline V CDR1 and CDR2: SGHDN, FVKESK. The chain joins TRBV14 to TRBJ2-2; weak D call: TRBD2 (6 bases). Sequences were obtained from peripheral blood. The sequence came from a woman aged 18-29 years with acute or convalescent COVID-19. CDR3: CASSRQPFGGSGELFF. Here the CDR3 DNA reads TGTGCCAGCAGCCGACAGCCCTTTGGGGGGTCCGGGGAGCTGTTTTTT.